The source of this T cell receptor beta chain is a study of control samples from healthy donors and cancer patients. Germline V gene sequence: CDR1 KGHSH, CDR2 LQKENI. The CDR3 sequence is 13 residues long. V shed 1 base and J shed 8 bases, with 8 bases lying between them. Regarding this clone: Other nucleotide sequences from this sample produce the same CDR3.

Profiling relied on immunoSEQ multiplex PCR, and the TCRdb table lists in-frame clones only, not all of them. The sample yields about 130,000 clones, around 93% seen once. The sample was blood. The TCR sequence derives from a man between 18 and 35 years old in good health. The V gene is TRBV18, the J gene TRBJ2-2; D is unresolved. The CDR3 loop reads CASSPQGSGELFF. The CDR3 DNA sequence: TGTGCCAGCTCACCACAGGGAAGTGGGGAGCTGTTTTTT. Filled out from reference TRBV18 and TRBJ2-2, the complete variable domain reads NAGVMQNPRHLVRRRGQEARLRCSPMKGHSHVYWYRQLPEEGLKFMVYLQKENIIDESGMPKERFSAEFPKEGPSILRIQQVVRGDSAAYFCASSPQGSGELFFGEGSRLTVL.